Below, 26 T cell receptor beta chains from the same sample are listed, as sequenced in a study of blood T cell repertoires in COVID-19. Some clones are missing from TCRdb's copy, which holds only in-frame ones; the method was immunoSEQ multiplex PCR. The sample records 200,000 or so clones, 86% being singletons. Material: peripheral blood. These receptors were taken from a man of 80 years or more with acute or convalescent COVID-19.

This chain connects TRBV30 to TRBJ1-1; 7 bases fit TRBD1. V trimming: 5 bases; J trimming: 5 bases; junction bases outside the gene matches: 5. The CDR3 length is 12 residues. Germline V gives CDR1 GTSNPN, CDR2 SVGIG (reference sequence). CDR3 nucleotide sequence: TGTGCCTGGCAGGGGGGCCGAACTGAAGCTTTCTTT. Encoded protein: CAWQGGRTEAFF.

This sequence joins TRBV25-1 and TRBJ2-3; 7 bases are shared with TRBD1. The V and J ends lost 3 bases and 6 bases, in that order; junction bases with no gene match: 6. From germline, CDR1 is MGHDK and CDR2 SYGVNS. The CDR3 spans 14 residues. CDR3 loop: CASSDDRVRDTQYF. The CDR3 DNA reads as TGTGCCAGCAGTGACGACAGGGTTAGGGATACGCAGTATTTT.

This sequence joins TRBV28 and TRBJ1-5; unclear D gene. The ends were cut back, 4 bases at V and 6 bases at J, with 13 bases in the middle. CDR3 size: 14 residues. The germline CDR1 and CDR2 sequences are MDHEN and SYDVKM. CDR3 coding DNA: TGTGCCAGCAGTTGGGCTCACGGTGGTCAGCCCCAGCATTTT. The encoded protein is CASSWAHGGQPQHF.

The chain uses TRBV6-5 and TRBJ2-1, with D perhaps matching TRBD2 (5 bases). Germline V gene sequence: CDR1 MNHEY, CDR2 SVGAGI. This CDR3 region has 14 residues. The ends were cut back, 2 bases at V and 5 bases at J, with 10 bases in the middle. The CDR3 DNA follows: TGTGCCAGCAGTTACGGGGAGAGGAACAATGAGCAGTTCTTC. Amino acid sequence: CASSYGERNNEQFF.

This clone was counted between two and nine times. The chain joins TRBV7-8 to TRBJ1-1; D is ambiguous. The germline V gene has CDR1 SGHVS and CDR2 FQNEAQ. The CDR3 has 12 amino acids. V lost 4 bases and J lost 10, with 13 bases in between. CDR3 coding DNA: TGTGCCAGCAGCTCCGAACGTAGCGGAGCTTTCTTT. It is translated as CASSSERSGAFF.

This clone occurred a few times. This sequence joins TRBV7-9 and TRBJ2-6; unclear D gene. V was pared by 3 bases and J by 1 base, with 7 bases between. Germline V CDR1 and CDR2: SEHNR, FQNEAQ (reference sequence). The CDR3 runs to 15 residues. The CDR3 loop is CASSFLRSGANVLTF. The CDR3 DNA reads TGTGCCAGCAGCTTCCTACGTTCTGGGGCCAACGTCCTGACTTTC. The full variable domain, in which reference TRBV7-9 and TRBJ2-6 provide the parts outside the CDR3, is DTGVSQNPRHKITKRGQNVTFRCDPISEHNRLYWYRQTLGQGPEFLTYFQNEAQLEKSRLLSDRFSAERPKGSFSTLEIQRTEQGDSAMYLCASSFLRSGANVLTFGAGSRLTVL.

This clone was detected only once. Here the CDR3 DNA reads TGTGCCAGCAGCGCTGGACAGGGGGTCGCAGATACGCAGTATTTT. It codes for CASSAGQGVADTQYF. J is TRBJ2-3 and V is TRBV9; 10 nucleotides line up with TRBD1. V gave up 3 bases and J gave up 4 bases; unmatched junction bases: 5. The CDR3 contains 15 residues. Germline loops: CDR1 SGDLS, CDR2 YYNGEE.

This clone was counted once. This chain joins TRBV18 and TRBJ2-2; TRBD2 is a possible D gene (5 bases). V was pared by 3 bases and J by 4 bases, with 9 bases between. In germline, CDR1 is KGHSH, CDR2 LQKENI. The CDR3 has 14 amino acids. The CDR3 loop is CASSPRTLTGELFF. CDR3 in DNA: TGTGCCAGCTCACCTAGGACTCTCACCGGGGAGCTGTTTTTT.

The rearrangement uses TRBV5-4 and TRBJ2-1; TRBD2 aligns across 9 bases. The junction had 11 bases not matched to a gene; V was cut back by 4 bases and J by 3 bases. CDR1 SGHNT and CDR2 YYREEE come from the germline V gene (reference sequence). The CDR3 is 17 amino acids. The CDR3 loop reads CASSRSAGGTNYNEQFF. CDR3 DNA: TGTGCCAGCAGCCGCTCGGCGGGAGGGACCAACTACAATGAGCAGTTCTTC.

The rearrangement uses TRBV7-3 and TRBJ2-2, with TRBD2 matching over 10 bases. Germline lookup yields CDR1 SGHTA and CDR2 FQGTGA. The CDR3 consists of 19 residues. Unmatched junction bases numbered 10, after V lost 3 bases and J lost 0 bases. CDR3 residues: CASSLRLTSGFANTGELFF. In DNA form, the CDR3 reads TGTGCCAGCAGCTTGCGTTTGACTAGCGGGTTCGCGAACACCGGGGAGCTGTTTTTT.

This chain joins TRBV9 and TRBJ2-6, with 9 bases identical to TRBD1. In germline, CDR1 is SGDLS, CDR2 YYNGEE. The CDR3 spans 17 residues. J lost 3 bases, V lost 7 bases, and 11 bases had no gene match. CDR3 amino acids: CASLAGTGLSGANVLTF. CDR3 nucleotides: TGTGCCAGCCTGGCCGGGACAGGGTTGAGTGGGGCCAACGTCCTGACTTTC.

This chain joins TRBV19 and TRBJ1-5; 10 nucleotides agree with TRBD1. This CDR3 is 16 amino acids long. Germline CDR1 LNHDA, CDR2 SQIVND (reference sequence). J gave up 2 bases and V 4 bases, and 5 bases lay outside the gene matches. The CDR3 reads CASSTTGGWGNQPQHF. The CDR3, as DNA: TGTGCCAGTAGTACGACAGGGGGCTGGGGCAATCAGCCCCAGCATTTT.

The chain has TRBV18 and TRBJ2-5; no definite D call. The germline V gene has CDR1 KGHSH and CDR2 LQKENI. The V end lost 6 bases, the J end lost 4 bases, and 12 bases lay between the germline ends. This CDR3 is built from 13 residues. Written as DNA, the CDR3 is TGTGCCAGCTCCGAAGCCGGTGGAGAGACCCAGTACTTC. Translation: CASSEAGGETQYF.

This chain joins TRBV5-4 and TRBJ2-6, with 8 bases matching TRBD2. Germline CDR1 reads SGHNT; CDR2 reads YYREEE (reference sequence). V gave up 4 bases and J gave up 2 bases; unmatched junction bases: 5. The CDR3 has 16 residues. As DNA, the CDR3 is TGTGCCAGCAGCACCGGGGGGGCGGCTGGGGCCAACGTCCTGACTTTC. Amino acids: CASSTGGAAGANVLTF.

This rearrangement joins TRBV9 to TRBJ1-1; D is unclear. From germline, CDR1 is SGDLS and CDR2 YYNGEE. This CDR3 comprises 17 residues. The germline V and J ends were trimmed by 3 bases and 5 bases, with 23 bases remaining between them. CDR3 coding DNA: TGTGCCAGCAGCGGCCGAGAGGGATCAGGTCTGAGGACTGAAGCTTTCTTT. It is translated as CASSGREGSGLRTEAFF.

The chain links TRBV27 to TRBJ2-5; TRBD1 aligns across 9 bases. The CDR3 has 14 residues. Germline V lookup: CDR1 MNHEY, CDR2 SMNVEV (reference sequence). J gave up 5 bases and V 10 bases, and 11 bases lay outside the gene matches. The CDR3 nucleotides are TGTGCCACCAGGGGACAGGGCCGTGGGGAGACCCAGTACTTC. Amino acids: CATRGQGRGETQYF.

The chain uses TRBV7-8 and TRBJ2-1; TRBD2 aligns across 9 bases. CDR3 length equals 18 residues. The trim removed 7 bases at V and 0 bases at J, leaving 13 bases unmatched. Germline lookup yields CDR1 SGHVS and CDR2 FQNEAQ. The CDR3 DNA sequence: TGTGCCAGCATTCGCCTAGCGGGATTCCAAAGCTCCTACAATGAGCAGTTCTTC. Encoded protein: CASIRLAGFQSSYNEQFF.

This clone appeared a few times. The rearrangement joins TRBV5-1 to TRBJ2-2, with D possibly being TRBD2 (6 bases). The germline CDR1 and CDR2 sequences are SGHRS and YFSETQ. CDR3 length: 15 residues. The ends were cut back, 2 bases at V and 2 bases at J, with 10 bases in the middle. CDR3 nucleotide sequence: TGCGCCAGCAGCTTCTTCGCGGGAAACACCGGGGAGCTGTTTTTT. It codes for CASSFFAGNTGELFF.

This clone showed up just a few times. Here the CDR3 DNA reads TGCGCCAGCAGGCCTACGGGAGGGGCGCAAGAGACCCAGTACTTC. Amino acids: CASRPTGGAQETQYF. The gene calls are TRBV5-1 and TRBJ2-5; 8 bases are shared with TRBD2. The CDR3 consists of 15 residues. Germline V gene lookup returns CDR1 SGHRS and CDR2 YFSETQ. Trimming took 5 bases from V and 2 from J; bases not matched to a gene: 8. Supplemented by reference TRBV5-1 and TRBJ2-5, the full variable domain reads KAGVTQTPRYLIKTRGQQVTLSCSPISGHRSVSWYQQTPGQGLQFLFEYFSETQRNKGNFPGRFSGRQFSNSRSEMNVSTLELGDSALYLCASRPTGGAQETQYFGPGTRLLVL.

The chain is built from TRBV5-1 and TRBJ2-7; 7 positions match TRBD1. Germline lookup yields CDR1 SGHRS and CDR2 YFSETQ. Trimming cost V 4 bases and J 4 bases; bases outside gene matches: 8. CDR3 length: 14 residues. CDR3 sequence reads: CASSRSWDSYEQYF. The CDR3 DNA reads TGCGCCAGCAGCCGGTCGTGGGACAGTTACGAGCAGTACTTC.

The rearrangement links TRBV6-1 to TRBJ1-3, with TRBD1 identical over 9 bases. Trimming cost V 1 base and J 2 bases; bases outside gene matches: 9. Germline values: CDR1 MNHNS, CDR2 SASEGT. The CDR3 runs 18 residues. As DNA, the CDR3 is TGTGCCAGCAGTGAAGGACTGATACAGGGGGCCCCTGGAAACACCATATATTTT. It is translated as CASSEGLIQGAPGNTIYF.

The chain's CDR3 is CASSVAAGANVLTF. CDR3 nucleotides: TGTGCCAGCAGCGTAGCCGCTGGGGCCAACGTCCTGACTTTC. The genes are TRBV9 and TRBJ2-6; no reliable D call. Trimming pared 0 bases from V and 2 bases from J, leaving 3 bases between. This CDR3 contains 14 residues. Per the germline V gene, CDR1 is SGDLS and CDR2 is YYNGEE.

CDR3 amino acids: CASTQNSRGFYGYTF. In nucleotides, the CDR3 is TGTGCCAGCACCCAGAACTCGAGGGGGTTCTATGGCTACACCTTC. The gene calls are TRBV7-2 and TRBJ1-2; possibly TRBD1 for D (6 bases). The CDR3 length is 15 residues. The germline gives CDR1 SGHTA, CDR2 FQGNSA. The V gene lost 7 bases and the J gene lost 4 bases, with 19 bases spanning the gap.

The J gene is TRBJ2-2, the V gene TRBV27; D is ambiguous. V lost 4 bases and J lost 2, with 14 bases in between. The germline CDR1 and CDR2 sequences are MNHEY and SMNVEV (reference sequence). The CDR3 sequence is 16 residues long. CDR3 amino acids: CASSSPLRKNTGELFF. The CDR3 DNA reads TGTGCCAGCAGTTCGCCCCTGAGAAAAAACACCGGGGAGCTGTTTTTT.

The genes are TRBV18 and TRBJ2-7; D is perhaps TRBD1 (6 bases). CDR3 size: 16 residues. Trimming pared 3 bases from V and 0 bases from J, leaving 15 bases between. The germline gives CDR1 KGHSH, CDR2 LQKENI. The CDR3 nucleotides read TGTGCCAGCTCACCTCAGGGGATTCCTAGCTCCTACGAGCAGTACTTC. Encoded protein: CASSPQGIPSSYEQYF.

The chain recombines TRBV12-3 or TRBV12-4 with TRBJ2-1; 7 positions agree with TRBD1. The trim removed 5 bases at V and 5 bases at J, leaving 3 bases unmatched. The CDR3 loop spans 13 amino acids. This CDR3 reads CASSVTGNNEQFF. The CDR3 DNA reads TGTGCCAGCAGTGTGACAGGGAACAATGAGCAGTTCTTC.